These 25 T cell receptor beta chains originate from one sample sequenced in a study of Ad26.COV2.S vaccination and SARS-CoV-2 variants listed by TCRdb under 2021. Preparation of the library involved the immunoSEQ multiplex PCR assay. Not all clones reach the TCRdb copy of this immuneACCESS table, which keeps in-frame sequences only. Checked studies attribute under half of the gap to unresolved V genes and leave the rest unexplained. The sample table contains around 300,000 clones; only one count was recorded for approximately 87% of them. The ten largest clones represent 5.5% of the sample. Taken with the paper, the label for treatment or condition translates to: some 20 received Ad26.COV2.S at low or high dose, single or two shots; about 5 received placebo; per-sample allocation not given. For vaccine and placebo recipients, the sequenced repertoires came from samples collected on day 63 after the first injection.

The sequenced sample was peripheral blood, obtained in a trial of Ad26.COV2.S vaccine versus placebo. The receptors derive from a person aged 18-65 years who received the Ad26.COV2.S COVID-19 vaccine or a placebo.

This clone was found a few times. The CDR3 DNA reads TGTGCCAGCAGCCAAGTTAGCTACGAGCAGTACTTC. It is translated as CASSQVSYEQYF. V is TRBV3-1 (or the pseudogene TRBV3-2) and J is TRBJ2-7; D is ambiguous. CDR3 size: 12 residues. V was trimmed by 1 base and J by 3 bases, leaving 4 bases between them. Germline CDR1 is LGHDT and CDR2 is YNNKEL (reference sequence).

This rearrangement joins TRBV9 to TRBJ2-1, with D hard to call. CDR3 length equals 14 residues. Germline assignment: CDR1 SGDLS and CDR2 YYNGEE. The ends were cut back, 0 bases at V and 0 bases at J, with 4 bases in the middle. The CDR3 nucleotides read TGTGCCAGCAGCGTAGAGAGCTCCTACAATGAGCAGTTCTTC. As protein: CASSVESSYNEQFF.

This rearrangement joins TRBV4-2 to TRBJ1-3, with D maybe TRBD1 (5 bases). V lost 1 base to trimming and J lost 2 bases, with 9 bases between them. CDR1 and CDR2 (germline): LGHNA, YNFKEQ. The CDR3 length is 15 residues. The CDR3 loop reads CASSQGQGAGNTIYF. The CDR3 DNA reads TGTGCCAGCAGCCAAGGGCAGGGAGCTGGAAACACCATATATTTT.

With respect to this clone: Other DNA sequences within the sample encode an identical CDR3. The J gene is TRBJ2-2, the V gene TRBV19; D possibly corresponds to TRBD2 (6 bases). The V end lost 3 bases, the J end lost 2 bases, and 10 bases lay between the germline ends. The CDR3 runs to 15 residues. CDR1 is LNHDA, CDR2 SQIVND, per germline (reference sequence). DNA of the CDR3: TGTGCCAGTAGTATTGTGGGGGGAAACACCGGGGAGCTGTTTTTT. This encodes CASSIVGGNTGELFF.

The chain joins TRBV30 to TRBJ2-2, with TRBD1 matching 8 bases. This CDR3 is 14 amino acids long. V was clipped by 6 bases and J by 6 bases; unmatched bases: 9. Germline lookup yields CDR1 GTSNPN and CDR2 SVGIG (reference sequence). The CDR3 region is CACQKAGGPGELFF. The DNA for the CDR3 is TGTGCCTGCCAGAAAGCAGGGGGCCCCGGGGAGCTGTTTTTT.

V usage is TRBV6-6 and J usage is TRBJ1-1; D is uncertain. Per germline, CDR1 MNHNY and CDR2 SVGAGI (reference sequence). This CDR3 is built from 12 residues. This CDR3 is CASGRKNTEAFF. CDR3 nucleotide sequence: TGTGCGTCGGGCAGGAAGAACACTGAAGCTTTCTTT.

The chain couples TRBV7-6 to TRBJ2-7; D may be TRBD1 (5 bases). The CDR3 length is 14 residues. The V end was cut by 2 bases, the J end by 2 bases, with 10 bases between. From germline, CDR1 is SGHVS and CDR2 FNYEAQ. CDR3: CASSLYQGTYEQYF. CDR3 coding DNA: TGTGCCAGCAGCTTATATCAGGGAACCTACGAGCAGTACTTC.

The chain is built from TRBV7-9 and TRBJ2-1; TRBD2 matches at 10 bases. The V gene end was trimmed by 10 bases and the J gene end by 6 bases; junction bases not matched to a gene: 9. Germline values: CDR1 SEHNR, CDR2 FQNEAQ (reference sequence). The CDR3 sequence is 14 residues long. The CDR3 loop is CATNYGTSVNEQFF. In DNA form, the CDR3 reads TGTGCCACCAATTACGGGACTAGCGTCAATGAGCAGTTCTTC. Drawing the rest from reference TRBV7-9 and TRBJ2-1, the complete variable domain is DTGVSQNPRHKITKRGQNVTFRCDPISEHNRLYWYRQTLGQGPEFLTYFQNEAQLEKSRLLSDRFSAERPKGSFSTLEIQRTEQGDSAMYLCATNYGTSVNEQFFGPGTRLTVL.

The chain uses TRBV18 and TRBJ1-3; D is perhaps TRBD1 (5 bases). V lost 1 base, J lost 8 bases, and 12 bases lay in between. CDR3 length: 14 residues. The germline gives CDR1 KGHSH, CDR2 LQKENI. The DNA for the CDR3 is TGTGCCAGCTCACCACGAACAGGTGGGGACACCATATATTTT. Translated, it gives CASSPRTGGDTIYF.

The chain uses TRBV7-9 and TRBJ1-1, with TRBD1 as a possible D gene (5 bases). The V gene lost 1 base and the J gene lost 5 bases, with 17 bases spanning the gap. Germline V gene data show CDR1 as SEHNR and CDR2 as FQNEAQ (reference sequence). The CDR3 covers 16 residues. The CDR3: CASSLVKGPTGTEAFF. In nucleotides, the CDR3 is TGTGCCAGCAGCTTAGTAAAGGGGCCCACGGGGACTGAAGCTTTCTTT.

CDR3 amino acids: CAGGRRRSTEAFF. CDR3 DNA sequence: TGTGCAGGGGGAAGGCGACGGTCCACTGAAGCTTTCTTT. The chain couples TRBV12-3 or TRBV12-4 to TRBJ1-1, with D possibly TRBD1 on 6 matching bases. CDR3 size: 13 residues.

The chain recombines TRBV28 with TRBJ2-2; D ambiguous. V was clipped by 3 bases and J by 3 bases, with 2 bases between them. CDR3 length: 12 amino acids. Germline values: CDR1 MDHEN, CDR2 SYDVKM. This CDR3 is CASSFDTGELFF. The CDR3 DNA reads TGTGCCAGCAGTTTCGACACCGGGGAGCTGTTTTTT.

There are a few counts of this clone. V usage is TRBV7-2 and J usage is TRBJ2-2; D perhaps matches TRBD2 (6 bases). The CDR3 runs to 16 residues. Germline V gene lookup returns CDR1 SGHTA and CDR2 FQGNSA. Trimming stripped 2 bases from V and 5 bases from J, with 15 bases between. CDR3 DNA sequence: TGTGCCAGCAGCTTATTCGGGAGTCCGAGGACCGGGGAGCTGTTTTTT. Protein sequence: CASSLFGSPRTGELFF. The full variable domain, in which reference TRBV7-2 and TRBJ2-2 provide the parts outside the CDR3, is GAGVSQSPSNKVTEKGKDVELRCDPISGHTALYWYRQSLGQGLEFLIYFQGNSAPDKSGLPSDRFSAERTGGSVSTLTIQRTQQEDSAVYLCASSLFGSPRTGELFFGEGSRLTVL.

The chain carries TRBV11-3 and TRBJ1-1; tentative D call: TRBD1 (6 bases). Germline V gives CDR1 SGHNT, CDR2 YENEEA. V was pared by 5 bases and J by 1 base, with 8 bases between. The CDR3 runs 13 residues. CDR3 in DNA: TGTGCCAGCAGCCTAGGGGGGAACACTGAAGCTTTCTTT. Amino acids: CASSLGGNTEAFF.

The J gene is TRBJ2-1, the V gene TRBV13; TRBD2 aligns across 10 bases. The CDR3 totals 13 residues. The J segment lost 4 bases and the V segment lost 8 bases, leaving 2 bases of the junction unmatched. Germline values: CDR1 PRHDT, CDR2 FYEKMQ (reference sequence). Here the CDR3 reads CASGLADYNEQFF. The CDR3 bases are TGTGCCAGCGGACTAGCGGATTACAATGAGCAGTTCTTC.

This clone appeared once. This rearrangement joins TRBV11-2 to TRBJ1-1; 8 bases agree with TRBD1. V lost 7 bases to trimming and J lost 0 bases; unmatched junction nucleotides: 7. CDR3 length: 15 residues. Germline assignment: CDR1 SGHAT and CDR2 FQNNGV. In nucleotides, the CDR3 is TGTGCCAGCAACGAAGGACAGGGTTTGAACACTGAAGCTTTCTTT. Translating gives CASNEGQGLNTEAFF. Based on the CDR3 plus reference TRBV11-2 and TRBJ1-1, the full variable domain is EAGVAQSPRYKIIEKRQSVAFWCNPISGHATLYWYQQILGQGPKLLIQFQNNGVVDDSQLPKDRFSAERLKGVDSTLKIQPAKLEDSAVYLCASNEGQGLNTEAFFGQGTRLTVV.

This clone was detected only a few times. The chain carries TRBV2 and TRBJ1-1; 9 positions agree with TRBD1. From germline, CDR1 is SNHLY and CDR2 FYNNEI. The CDR3 consists of 13 residues. V lost 6 bases, J lost 3 bases, and 2 bases stayed unmatched. CDR3 sequence (DNA): TGTGCCAGCAGAACAGGGGGCGACACTGAAGCTTTCTTT. The encoded protein is CASRTGGDTEAFF.

The V gene is TRBV27, the J gene TRBJ1-2; 10 bases are a match to TRBD1. This CDR3 spans 16 amino acids. Germline V gene sequence: CDR1 MNHEY, CDR2 SMNVEV (reference sequence). Trimming at V came to 3 bases and at J to 8 bases, leaving 12 bases not matched to a gene. CDR3 region: CASSFVGQGKFDGYTF. In nucleotides, the CDR3 is TGTGCCAGCAGTTTTGTGGGACAGGGGAAATTTGACGGCTACACCTTC.

The chain employs TRBV19 and TRBJ1-1; weak D call: TRBD1 (5 bases). CDR1 is LNHDA and CDR2 is SQIVND in the germline V gene (reference sequence). V lost 5 bases and J lost 2, with 12 bases in between. The CDR3 runs to 14 residues. CDR3 sequence: CASSAGLLNTEAFF. The CDR3 nucleotides read TGTGCCAGTAGTGCGGGACTCCTTAACACTGAAGCTTTCTTT.

The gene calls are TRBV5-4 and TRBJ1-1; 8 positions match TRBD1. With V trimmed by 1 base and J by 4 bases, 6 bases remained unmatched. Germline V gives CDR1 SGHNT, CDR2 YYREEE (reference sequence). The CDR3 is 15 amino acids. The CDR3 DNA reads as TGTGCCAGCAGCTTGATGATGCAGGGGGCCACTGAAGCTTTCTTT. Its translation: CASSLMMQGATEAFF.

J is TRBJ2-7 and V is TRBV27, with 8 bases that match TRBD2. This CDR3 is built from 17 residues. CDR1 is MNHEY and CDR2 is SMNVEV in the germline V gene (reference sequence). V shed 5 bases and J 2 bases; nucleotides not matched to a gene: 14. The CDR3 DNA follows: TGTGCCAGCAGTACTGACCAACTAGCGGTGAAAACCTACGAGCAGTACTTC. Translating gives CASSTDQLAVKTYEQYF.

V gene TRBV12-3 or TRBV12-4 combines with J gene TRBJ1-2; D not certain. This CDR3 has 13 amino acids. V lost 6 bases and J 2 bases, leaving 10 bases between the germline ends. The CDR3 DNA reads as TGTGCCAGCAGGCGGGATCAAAACTATGGCTACACCTTC. Translated: CASRRDQNYGYTF.

This clone was observed a single time. The V call is TRBV6-5, the J call TRBJ2-7; D unclear. In germline, CDR1 is MNHEY, CDR2 SVGAGI. The CDR3 has 16 amino acids. Trimming took 4 bases from V and 2 from J, leaving 18 bases between them. The CDR3 region is CASSSLRAPKPYEQYF. The CDR3 DNA reads as TGTGCCAGCAGTTCCTTACGGGCCCCAAAACCCTACGAGCAGTACTTC.

V and J are TRBV12-3 or TRBV12-4 and TRBJ1-5; 8 nucleotides align to TRBD1. V lost 6 bases, J lost 6 bases, and 4 bases stayed unmatched. The CDR3 length is 13 residues. CDR3 protein: CASSRGHGQPQHF. The CDR3 DNA follows: TGTGCCAGCAGCAGGGGGCACGGTCAGCCCCAGCATTTT.

The chain employs TRBV19 and TRBJ2-7; 10 nucleotides match TRBD1. The CDR3 has 17 amino acids. V lost 1 base to trimming and J lost 4 bases; unmatched junction nucleotides: 10. CDR1 and CDR2 (germline): LNHDA, SQIVND (reference sequence). DNA of the CDR3: TGTGCCAGTAGTATAGGTTCCGGGGGGACAGGGGATTACGAGCAGTACTTC. Translation: CASSIGSGGTGDYEQYF.